These 27 T cell receptor beta chains were all obtained from the same sample, sequenced in a study of chemoradiotherapy in HPV16-positive cancers (dated by TCRdb to between 2021 and 2022). The library relied on the immunoSEQ multiplex PCR assay. Held by TCRdb, this immuneACCESS table contains in-frame sequences only and omits some clones. Under half of the omission traces to an unresolved V gene where checked; the cause of the rest is unknown. The sample has under 30,000 clones on record, roughly 95% of them singletons. 2.5% to 3% of the sample belongs to the ten largest clones. This specimen was collected from a patient who underwent chemoradiotherapy. The receptors were sampled from a human donor with HPV-associated anogenital cancer.

This chain joins TRBV2 and TRBJ1-2; D perhaps matches TRBD1 (6 bases). This CDR3 has 14 amino acids. CDR1 is SNHLY and CDR2 is FYNNEI in the germline V gene. V gave up 8 bases and J gave up 3 bases, with 16 bases separating them. The CDR3 here is CASGTGTWDYGYTF. CDR3 DNA sequence: TGTGCCAGCGGAACCGGGACATGGGACTATGGCTACACCTTC. Based on the CDR3 plus reference TRBV2 and TRBJ1-2, the full variable domain is EPEVTQTPSHQVTQMGQEVILRCVPISNHLYFYWYRQILGQKVEFLVSFYNNEISEKSEIFDDQFSVERPDGSNFTLKIRSTKLEDSAMYFCASGTGTWDYGYTFGSGTRLTVV.

The chain carries TRBV6-1 and TRBJ1-2, with D possibly TRBD1 on 5 matching bases. The CDR3 loop spans 15 amino acids. V lost 5 bases, J lost 3 bases, and 16 bases lay in between. CDR1 and CDR2 from the germline V gene are MNHNS and SASEGT. The CDR3, as DNA: TGTGCCAGCAGTCGGGACGGCATAAGCTACTATGGCTACACCTTC. Amino acid sequence: CASSRDGISYYGYTF.

The rearrangement links TRBV5-1 to TRBJ1-1; D call uncertain. V lost 5 bases and J 6 bases, leaving 8 bases between the germline ends. The CDR3 has 11 residues. Germline V CDR1 and CDR2: SGHRS, YFSETQ. CDR3 coding DNA: TGCGCCAGCAGTAATATATCTGAAGCTTTCTTT. As protein: CASSNISEAFF.

This chain connects TRBV11-2 to TRBJ1-2; 10 nucleotides line up with TRBD1. Germline V CDR1 and CDR2: SGHAT, FQNNGV. V shed 5 bases, J shed 8 bases, and the junction held 17 bases outside the gene matches. The CDR3 sequence is 17 residues long. CDR3 bases: TGTGCCAGCAGCACATCGGGACAGGGGCCACAAATTGGGGGCTACACCTTC. This gives the protein CASSTSGQGPQIGGYTF. Drawing the rest from reference TRBV11-2 and TRBJ1-2, the complete variable domain is EAGVAQSPRYKIIEKRQSVAFWCNPISGHATLYWYQQILGQGPKLLIQFQNNGVVDDSQLPKDRFSAERLKGVDSTLKIQPAKLEDSAVYLCASSTSGQGPQIGGYTFGSGTRLTVV.

The V and J genes are TRBV28 and TRBJ2-5; maybe TRBD2 (6 bases). CDR1 is MDHEN, CDR2 SYDVKM, per germline. CDR3 size: 17 residues. V was shortened by 6 bases and J by 4 bases, with 24 bases between the two germline ends. The CDR3 loop reads CASSPLGKLAFGETQYF. In DNA, the CDR3 is TGTGCCAGCAGCCCGCTCGGCAAGCTAGCGTTTGGAGAGACCCAGTACTTC. The variable domain in full, completed from reference TRBV28 and TRBJ2-5, reads DVKVTQSSRYLVKRTGEKVFLECVQDMDHENMFWYRQDPGLGLRLIYFSYDVKMKEKGDIPEGYSVSREKKERFSLILESASTNQTSMYLCASSPLGKLAFGETQYFGPGTRLLVL.

The chain recombines TRBV10-3 with TRBJ2-7; the D gene is possibly TRBD1 (6 bases). V was cut by 5 bases and J by 3 bases, with 11 bases left in between. The CDR3 covers 13 residues. Looked up from germline, CDR1 is ENHRY and CDR2 is SYGVKD. The CDR3 loop reads CAISKGDLYEQYF. The CDR3 region has the DNA TGTGCCATCAGTAAGGGGGACCTCTACGAGCAGTACTTC.

The chain recombines TRBV28 with TRBJ2-3; TRBD1 might be the D (6 bases). V lost 5 bases to trimming and J lost 2 bases, with 17 bases between them. Germline V gene sequence: CDR1 MDHEN, CDR2 SYDVKM. The CDR3 loop spans 16 amino acids. As DNA, the CDR3 is TGTGCCAGCAGTACCACATTAGACAGGTTCACAGATACGCAGTATTTT. Amino acids: CASSTTLDRFTDTQYF.

The chain carries TRBV7-2 and TRBJ2-5; 7 nucleotides match TRBD1. Germline V gives CDR1 SGHTA, CDR2 FQGNSA. The J segment lost 1 base and the V segment lost 5 bases, leaving 7 bases of the junction unmatched. This CDR3 contains 15 residues. CDR3 sequence reads: CASSGPDRIQETQYF. The DNA of the CDR3 is TGTGCCAGCAGCGGCCCGGACAGGATCCAAGAGACCCAGTACTTC.

The chain combines TRBV15 with TRBJ2-7, with TRBD2 matching 9 bases. J gave up 2 bases and V 0 bases, and 11 bases lay outside the gene matches. The CDR3 sequence is 18 residues long. Germline CDR1 is LNHNV and CDR2 is YYDKDF (reference sequence). CDR3 nucleotide sequence: TGTGCCACCAGCAGAGAGGCGTATCCTAGCGGGGTTGCCTACGAGCAGTACTTC. This gives the protein CATSREAYPSGVAYEQYF.

This chain joins TRBV6-5 and TRBJ2-3, with 11 bases aligning to TRBD2. Looked up from germline, CDR1 is MNHEY and CDR2 is SVGAGI. V shed 6 bases and J 5 bases; nucleotides not matched to a gene: 7. The CDR3 runs to 15 residues. CDR3 nucleotide sequence: TGTGCCAGCAGCCTTAGCGGGGGGGCGATAGATACGCAGTATTTT. Encoded protein: CASSLSGGAIDTQYF.

The chain joins TRBV2 to TRBJ2-5; 9 nucleotides line up with TRBD2. Trimming at V came to 6 bases and at J to 4 bases, leaving 0 bases not matched to a gene. From germline, CDR1 is SNHLY and CDR2 FYNNEI. The CDR3 consists of 12 residues. The CDR3 spells CASRLAGETQYF. The CDR3 DNA reads as TGTGCCAGCAGACTAGCGGGAGAGACCCAGTACTTC.

The CDR3 coding sequence is TGCGCCAGCAGCCTCCGACAGGGTCCAGATACGCAGTATTTT. Its translation is CASSLRQGPDTQYF. J is TRBJ2-3 and V is TRBV4-1; 7 bases agree with TRBD1. This CDR3 comprises 14 residues. The germline V gene has CDR1 MGHRA and CDR2 YSYEKL. J lost 4 bases, V lost 4 bases, and 5 bases had no gene match.

This clone was recorded once. The chain uses TRBV28 and TRBJ1-1, with D maybe TRBD1 (5 bases). V dropped 1 base and J dropped 7 bases, with 16 bases sitting between them. This CDR3 has 15 amino acids. Germline CDR1 and CDR2: MDHEN and SYDVKM. The CDR3 region has the DNA TGTGCCAGCAGTTTATCAGGGCGGCTAGCCGATGAAGCTTTCTTT. Translation gives CASSLSGRLADEAFF.

This chain joins TRBV6-5 and TRBJ1-4, with D perhaps TRBD1 (6 bases). The germline V gene encodes CDR1 MNHEY and CDR2 SVGAGI. The ends were cut back, 6 bases at V and 8 bases at J, with 19 bases in the middle. The CDR3 extends over 15 amino acids. Here the CDR3 reads CASSPQQGTHEKLFF. The CDR3 bases are TGTGCCAGCAGCCCCCAACAGGGAACGCACGAAAAACTGTTTTTT.

The V call is TRBV5-4, the J call TRBJ2-2; TRBD1 agrees at 10 bases. After removal of 7 bases from V and 2 bases from J, the junction contained 8 bases not matched to a gene. CDR3 length: 16 residues. Germline CDR1 is SGHNT and CDR2 is YYREEE (reference sequence). This chain's CDR3 is CASSQGTGVNTGELFF. The DNA for the CDR3 is TGTGCCAGCTCCCAGGGGACAGGGGTCAACACCGGGGAGCTGTTTTTT.

This clone was recorded only once. The chain uses TRBV2 and TRBJ2-7; D is perhaps TRBD2 (6 bases). The CDR3 is 12 amino acids. Germline V CDR1 and CDR2: SNHLY, FYNNEI. V was pared by 7 bases and J by 4 bases, with 11 bases between. CDR3 loop: CASTPTRYEQYF. In DNA, the CDR3 is TGTGCCAGCACCCCGACTAGATACGAGCAGTACTTC.

The chain couples TRBV7-9 to TRBJ1-1; no clear D. V lost 1 base to trimming and J lost 6 bases, with 9 bases between them. CDR3 length equals 13 residues. Germline V CDR1 and CDR2: SEHNR, FQNEAQ (reference sequence). For the CDR3, the DNA is TGTGCCAGCAGCTTAGATTCAGCTGCTGAAGCTTTCTTT. This sequence encodes CASSLDSAAEAFF.

This sequence joins TRBV28 and TRBJ1-1, with D tentatively TRBD1 (6 bases). This CDR3 is 15 amino acids long. V shed 7 bases and J shed 1 base, with 16 bases lying between them. The germline V gene encodes CDR1 MDHEN and CDR2 SYDVKM. The CDR3 DNA is TGTGCCAGCACCCCGTATCGGACAGCGAACACTGAAGCTTTCTTT. Encoded protein: CASTPYRTANTEAFF.

This chain uses TRBV4-3 with TRBJ1-6; D is undetermined. The CDR3 extends over 16 amino acids. V lost 0 bases, J lost 3 bases, and 9 bases lay in between. Germline V gives CDR1 LGHNA, CDR2 YSLEER. CDR3 loop: CASSQDWRDYNSPLHF. DNA for the CDR3: TGCGCCAGCAGCCAAGATTGGAGGGACTATAATTCACCCCTCCACTTT.

In its sample, this clone was seen once. The chain recombines TRBV5-1 with TRBJ2-1; 7 bases map to TRBD1. V shed 4 bases and J 4 bases; nucleotides not matched to a gene: 8. Germline V gives CDR1 SGHRS, CDR2 YFSETQ. This CDR3 is 15 amino acids long. In nucleotides, the CDR3 is TGCGCCAGCAGCGTATATACGGGACAGTACAATGAGCAGTTCTTC. It translates to CASSVYTGQYNEQFF.

The chain links TRBV2 to TRBJ1-4; 8 nucleotides line up with TRBD1. The CDR3 loop spans 15 amino acids. Germline trimming cut 6 bases from V and 7 bases from J; bases unmatched to any gene: 10. Germline V CDR1 and CDR2: SNHLY, FYNNEI. As DNA, the CDR3 is TGTGCCAGCAGCGGACAGGGAAGCAGAGGTGAAAAACTGTTTTTT. Translated: CASSGQGSRGEKLFF.

V is TRBV6-4 and J is TRBJ2-3; 10 bases line up with TRBD2. V was clipped by 5 bases and J by 0 bases; unmatched bases: 2. CDR1 is MRHNA and CDR2 is SNTAGT in the germline V gene. The CDR3 has 15 residues. The CDR3 nucleotides read TGTGCCAGCAGTAGCGGGGGGGCTAGCACAGATACGCAGTATTTT. Translating gives CASSSGGASTDTQYF.

V gene TRBV2 combines with J gene TRBJ1-5; a possible D gene is TRBD1 (5 bases). The V and J ends lost 5 bases and 0 bases respectively, with 14 bases between them. The CDR3 has 16 residues. Germline loops: CDR1 SNHLY, CDR2 FYNNEI. This CDR3 reads CASSRQYPNSNQPQHF. The DNA for the CDR3 is TGTGCCAGCAGTAGACAGTACCCTAATAGCAATCAGCCCCAGCATTTT.

This chain links TRBV5-1 with TRBJ1-2; D gene uncertain. Germline CDR1 and CDR2: SGHRS and YFSETQ. This CDR3 has 15 amino acids. Trimming removed 3 bases from V and 5 bases from J, with 17 bases in between. CDR3 residues: CASSWTVMVPYGYTF. The CDR3 nucleotides are TGCGCCAGCAGCTGGACGGTGATGGTCCCTTATGGCTACACCTTC. Together with reference TRBV5-1 and TRBJ1-2, the CDR3 gives the full variable domain: KAGVTQTPRYLIKTRGQQVTLSCSPISGHRSVSWYQQTPGQGLQFLFEYFSETQRNKGNFPGRFSGRQFSNSRSEMNVSTLELGDSALYLCASSWTVMVPYGYTFGSGTRLTVV.

The chain combines TRBV2 with TRBJ1-4; 9 bases are shared with TRBD1. CDR3 length equals 14 residues. Germline CDR1 SNHLY, CDR2 FYNNEI. The ends lost 7 bases at V and 7 bases at J; junction bases unmatched: 7. CDR3 in DNA: TGTGCCAGCACCCTGGACAGGGGAGGTGAAAAACTGTTTTTT. Translation gives CASTLDRGGEKLFF. Based on the CDR3 plus reference TRBV2 and TRBJ1-4, the full variable domain is EPEVTQTPSHQVTQMGQEVILRCVPISNHLYFYWYRQILGQKVEFLVSFYNNEISEKSEIFDDQFSVERPDGSNFTLKIRSTKLEDSAMYFCASTLDRGGEKLFFGSGTQLSVL.

The chain carries TRBV4-1 and TRBJ2-1; D remains ambiguous. Trimming removed 0 bases from V and 5 bases from J, with 8 bases in between. This CDR3 is built from 14 residues. CDR1 and CDR2 (germline): MGHRA, YSYEKL. The CDR3 DNA follows: TGCGCCAGCAGCCAAGAGCGAACAGACAATGAGCAGTTCTTC. Protein product: CASSQERTDNEQFF.

This clone showed up just once. This chain joins TRBV28 and TRBJ1-4; weak D call: TRBD1 (6 bases). The CDR3 totals 16 residues. The V gene lost 6 bases and the J gene lost 11 bases, with 25 bases spanning the gap. CDR1 and CDR2 from the germline V gene are MDHEN and SYDVKM. CDR3 amino acids: CASSPTLGQGQGKLFF. The CDR3 DNA follows: TGTGCCAGCAGCCCAACCCTAGGGCAGGGGCAGGGGAAACTGTTTTTT.